The 5 T cell receptor beta chains given below trace back to one sample, sequenced in a study of blood T cell repertoires in COVID-19. Here immunoSEQ multiplex PCR was the method, and the copy in TCRdb shows in-frame clones only, minus some. The sample has 70,000 or so clones; roughly 84% are singletons. The specimen sequenced was peripheral blood. The receptors derive from a woman between 55 and 75 years old with acute or convalescent COVID-19.

The chain is built from TRBV6-5 and TRBJ1-4, with D perhaps matching TRBD1 (5 bases). The CDR3 length is 14 residues. V lost 7 bases and J 7 bases, leaving 16 bases between the germline ends. Germline values: CDR1 MNHEY, CDR2 SVGAGI. DNA for the CDR3: TGTGCCAGCACCTCCTTGGGGCAAGGTGAAAAACTGTTTTTT. Translating gives CASTSLGQGEKLFF.

The chain couples TRBV5-6 to TRBJ1-2; 11 positions agree with TRBD1. The ends lost 4 bases at V and 3 bases at J; junction bases unmatched: 8. The germline V gene encodes CDR1 SGHDT and CDR2 YYEEEE. The CDR3 is 16 residues long. The CDR3 DNA is TGTGCCAGCAGCCTCTCACCGGGACAGGGGGACTATGGCTACACCTTC. The encoded protein is CASSLSPGQGDYGYTF.

The J gene is TRBJ1-5, the V gene TRBV6-5; TRBD1 is a possible D gene (6 bases). Germline loops: CDR1 MNHEY, CDR2 SVGAGI. This CDR3 has 13 residues. V was trimmed by 6 bases and J by 1 base, leaving 7 bases between them. The CDR3 nucleotides read TGTGCCAGCAGAAGGGGGAGCAATCAGCCCCAGCATTTT. The encoded protein is CASRRGSNQPQHF.

This chain connects TRBV5-8 to TRBJ1-5, with 9 bases matching TRBD1. Losses at the gene ends were 9 bases for V and 3 bases for J; bases not matched to a gene: 10. Looked up from germline, CDR1 is SGHTS and CDR2 is YDEGEE. The CDR3 sequence is 15 residues long. Here the CDR3 reads CATVMGQGFNQPQHF. CDR3 in DNA: TGTGCCACCGTCATGGGACAGGGTTTCAATCAGCCCCAGCATTTT.

The J gene is TRBJ1-1, the V gene TRBV30; perhaps TRBD1 as D (5 bases). Germline assignment: CDR1 GTSNPN and CDR2 SVGIG (reference sequence). The germline V and J ends were trimmed by 0 bases and 3 bases, with 14 bases remaining between them. The CDR3 is 15 amino acids. The chain's CDR3 is CAWSVWGGTDTEAFF. The CDR3 DNA reads TGTGCCTGGAGTGTTTGGGGGGGTACAGACACTGAAGCTTTCTTT.